A selection of T cell receptor beta chains follows, all from one sample in a study of blood T cell repertoires in COVID-19. Produced via immunoSEQ multiplex PCR; TCRdb's table is partial and in-frame only. This sample yields 110,000 to 150,000 clones, of which roughly 82% are seen a single time; around 13% belongs to the top ten. Sequencing was performed on peripheral blood. Every receptor here comes from an elderly man with acute or convalescent COVID-19. Each CDR3 is given with its conserved first and last residue. A D gene is named only where the DNA matches it firmly. Size tells how often a clone was seen (once, few, many) or the class of an expanded clone, and some rows leave it out.

J: TRBJ2-5; D: -; V: TRBV27; length: 17; size: -; DNA: TGTGCCAGCAGTTTTAGGGGAATCTCGCCAGGTGTGGAGACCCAGTACTTC; CDR3: CASSFRGISPGVETQYF
J: TRBJ2-3; D: -; V: TRBV19; length: 17; size: -; DNA: TGTGCCAGTAGTATAGGTAGTCTAACTACTAGCACAGATACGCAGTATTTT; CDR3: CASSIGSLTTSTDTQYF
J: TRBJ2-1; D: TRBD1; V: TRBV10-3; length: 14; size: -; DNA: TGTGCCATCACCCCGGGACAGGCGGGGAATGAGCAGTTCTTC; CDR3: CAITPGQAGNEQFF
J: TRBJ2-1; D: -; V: TRBV5-1; length: 15; size: few; DNA: TGCGCCAGCAGCTTGCTTGGGAGCTCCTACAATGAGCAGTTCTTC; CDR3: CASSLLGSSYNEQFF
J: TRBJ1-4; D: -; V: TRBV5-6; length: 14; size: -; DNA: TGTGCCAGCAGCTTTCGGACAGCCGGTGAAAAACTGTTTTTT; CDR3: CASSFRTAGEKLFF
J: TRBJ2-2; D: -; V: TRBV5-1; length: 16; size: once; DNA: TGCGCCAGCAGCTACGACACTTGGCTGTCCGCCGGGGAGCTGTTTTTT; CDR3: CASSYDTWLSAGELFF
J: TRBJ2-7; D: -; V: TRBV6-5; length: 13; size: -; DNA: TGTGCCAGCAGGCACTCGGGGTCCTACGAGCAGTACTTC; CDR3: CASRHSGSYEQYF
J: TRBJ1-6; D: -; V: TRBV24-1; length: 13; size: -; DNA: TGTGCCACCAGTGCGACAGCAGTATCACCCCTCCACTTT; CDR3: CATSATAVSPLHF
J: TRBJ2-5; D: TRBD2; V: TRBV7-9; length: 15; size: -; DNA: TGTGCCAGCAGCTTACTAGCGGGGGGCTGGGAGACCCAGTACTTC; CDR3: CASSLLAGGWETQYF
J: TRBJ1-2; D: -; V: TRBV9; length: 13; size: -; DNA: TGTGCCAGCAGCCAACAGGGTAATTATGGCTACACCTTC; CDR3: CASSQQGNYGYTF
J: TRBJ1-4; D: -; V: TRBV21-1; length: 15; size: few; DNA: TGTGCCAGCAGCACAGGACAGACTGACAATGAAAAACTGTTTTTT; CDR3: CASSTGQTDNEKLFF
J: TRBJ2-3; D: -; V: TRBV30; length: 13; size: -; DNA: TGTGCCTGGAGTGTAAGCTTGTCAGATACGCAGTATTTT; CDR3: CAWSVSLSDTQYF
J: TRBJ2-3; D: -; V: TRBV6-5; length: 15; size: -; DNA: TGTGCCAGCAGTCCGGGGGATTCTAGCACAGATACGCAGTATTTT; CDR3: CASSPGDSSTDTQYF
J: TRBJ1-5; D: TRBD1; V: TRBV2; length: 15; size: -; DNA: TGTGCCAGCAGTGGAACAGGGGGTTGGAATCAGCCCCAGCATTTT; CDR3: CASSGTGGWNQPQHF
J: TRBJ2-1; D: -; V: TRBV7-8; length: 15; size: few; DNA: TGTGCCAGCAGCTTAGATAGCGGAACATTCAATGAGCAGTTCTTC; CDR3: CASSLDSGTFNEQFF
J: TRBJ1-2; D: -; V: TRBV7-2; length: 15; size: -; DNA: TGTGCCAGCAGCCCCGAAGAGGCAGCTCTCTATGGCTACACCTTC; CDR3: CASSPEEAALYGYTF
J: TRBJ2-3; D: TRBD2; V: TRBV19; length: 17; size: -; DNA: TGTGCCAGTACCCCAACCCCATTAGCGGGGATCAGGAATACGCAGTATTTT; CDR3: CASTPTPLAGIRNTQYF